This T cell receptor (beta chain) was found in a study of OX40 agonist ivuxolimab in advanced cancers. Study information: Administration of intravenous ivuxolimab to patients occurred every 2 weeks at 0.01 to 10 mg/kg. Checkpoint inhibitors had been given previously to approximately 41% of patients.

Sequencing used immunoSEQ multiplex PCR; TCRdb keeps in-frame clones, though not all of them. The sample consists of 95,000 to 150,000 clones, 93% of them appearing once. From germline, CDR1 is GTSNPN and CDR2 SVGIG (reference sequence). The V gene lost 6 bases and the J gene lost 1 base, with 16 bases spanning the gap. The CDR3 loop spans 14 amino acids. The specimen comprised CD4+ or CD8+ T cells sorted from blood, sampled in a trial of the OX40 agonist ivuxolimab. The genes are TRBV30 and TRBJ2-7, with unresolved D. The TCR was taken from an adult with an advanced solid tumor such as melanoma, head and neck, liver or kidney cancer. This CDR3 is CACRTVPDSYEQYF. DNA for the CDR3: TGTGCCTGCCGTACTGTGCCTGATTCCTACGAGCAGTACTTC.